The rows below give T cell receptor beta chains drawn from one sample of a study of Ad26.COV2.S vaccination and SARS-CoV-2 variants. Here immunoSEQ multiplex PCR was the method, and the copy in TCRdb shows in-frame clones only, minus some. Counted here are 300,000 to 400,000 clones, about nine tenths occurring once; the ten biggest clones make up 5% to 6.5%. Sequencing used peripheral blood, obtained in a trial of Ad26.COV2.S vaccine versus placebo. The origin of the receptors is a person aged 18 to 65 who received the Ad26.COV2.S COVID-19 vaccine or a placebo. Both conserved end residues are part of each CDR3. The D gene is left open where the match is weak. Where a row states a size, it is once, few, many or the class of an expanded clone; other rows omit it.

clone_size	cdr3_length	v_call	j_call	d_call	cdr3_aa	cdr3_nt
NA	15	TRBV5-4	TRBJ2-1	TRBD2	CASSSRLADINEQFF	TGTGCCAGCAGCTCTCGACTAGCCGATATCAATGAGCAGTTCTTC
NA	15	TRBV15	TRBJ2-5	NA	CATSRDPHYAETQYF	TGTGCCACCAGCAGAGATCCCCACTATGCGGAGACCCAGTACTTC
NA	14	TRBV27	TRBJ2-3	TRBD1	CASKLQGNTDTQYF	TGTGCCAGCAAATTACAGGGGAACACAGATACGCAGTATTTT
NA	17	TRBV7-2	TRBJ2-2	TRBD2	CASSSRDGSGRAAELFF	TGTGCCAGCAGCTCCCGGGATGGTAGCGGGAGGGCCGCGGAGCTGTTTTTT
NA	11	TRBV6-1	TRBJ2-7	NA	CASSEYYEQYF	TGTGCCAGCAGTGAATACTACGAGCAGTACTTC
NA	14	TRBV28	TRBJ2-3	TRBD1	CASSLGQGTDTQYF	TGTGCCAGCAGTCTGGGACAGGGTACAGATACGCAGTATTTT
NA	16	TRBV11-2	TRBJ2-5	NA	CASSSPEEGKRKTQYF	TGTGCCAGCAGCTCCCCCGAGGAGGGCAAAAGGAAGACCCAGTACTTC
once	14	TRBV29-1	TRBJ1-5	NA	CSVRGANSNQPQHF	TGCAGCGTCCGAGGGGCGAATAGCAATCAGCCCCAGCATTTT
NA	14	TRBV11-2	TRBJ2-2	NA	CASSLGQNTGELFF	TGTGCCAGCAGCTTAGGTCAGAACACCGGGGAGCTGTTTTTT
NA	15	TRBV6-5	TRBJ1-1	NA	CASSYSLAGNTEAFF	TGTGCCAGCAGTTACTCTTTGGCAGGGAACACTGAAGCTTTCTTT
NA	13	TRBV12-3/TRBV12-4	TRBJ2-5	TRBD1	CASSLRGRGVEYF	TGTGCCAGCAGTTTGAGGGGGCGTGGGGTAGAGTACTTC
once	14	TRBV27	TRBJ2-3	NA	CASSLSGSRDTQYF	TGTGCCAGCAGTTTATCGGGGAGTCGAGATACGCAGTATTTT
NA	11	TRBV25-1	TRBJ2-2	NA	CATRVTGELFF	TGTGCCACTAGGGTTACCGGGGAGCTGTTTTTT
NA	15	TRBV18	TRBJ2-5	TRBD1	CASSPDRGFRETQYF	TGTGCCAGCTCACCGGACAGGGGGTTTCGAGAGACCCAGTACTTC
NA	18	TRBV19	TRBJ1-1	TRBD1	CASSTDRDRGLGNTEAFF	TGTGCCAGTAGTACCGACCGGGACAGGGGGCTCGGGAACACTGAAGCTTTCTTT
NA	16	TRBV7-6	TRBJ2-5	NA	CASSPTGQKNQETQYF	TGTGCCAGCAGCCCGACCGGACAGAAGAACCAAGAGACCCAGTACTTC
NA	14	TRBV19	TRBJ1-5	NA	CASQEVRGNQPQHF	TGTGCCAGTCAAGAGGTACGAGGCAATCAGCCCCAGCATTTT
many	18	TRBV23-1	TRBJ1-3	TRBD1	CASSQSGDVPGQGNTIYF	TGCGCCAGCAGTCAATCGGGGGATGTCCCGGGACAGGGAAACACCATATATTTT